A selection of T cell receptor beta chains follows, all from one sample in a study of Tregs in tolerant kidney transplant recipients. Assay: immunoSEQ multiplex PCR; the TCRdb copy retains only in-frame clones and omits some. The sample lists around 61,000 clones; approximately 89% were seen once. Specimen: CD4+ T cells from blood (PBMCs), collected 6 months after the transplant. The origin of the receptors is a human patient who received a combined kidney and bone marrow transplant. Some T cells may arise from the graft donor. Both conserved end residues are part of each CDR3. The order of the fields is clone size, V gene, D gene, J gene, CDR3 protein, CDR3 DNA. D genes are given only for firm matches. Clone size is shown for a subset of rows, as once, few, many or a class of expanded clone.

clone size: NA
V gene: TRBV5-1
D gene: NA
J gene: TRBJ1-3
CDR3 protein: CASSLRGFGRTLGPGNTIYF
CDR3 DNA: TGCGCCAGCAGCTTGCGGGGGTTTGGGAGGACTCTGGGACCTGGAAACACCATATATTTT

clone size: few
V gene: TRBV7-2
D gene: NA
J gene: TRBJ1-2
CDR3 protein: CASSLAVGSGGYTF
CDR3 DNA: TGTGCCAGCAGCTTAGCTGTGGGGAGTGGTGGCTACACCTTC

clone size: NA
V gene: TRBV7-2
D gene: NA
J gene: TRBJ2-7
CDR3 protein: CASSFPTTNEQYF
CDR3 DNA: TGTGCCAGCAGCTTCCCCACTACGAACGAGCAGTACTTC

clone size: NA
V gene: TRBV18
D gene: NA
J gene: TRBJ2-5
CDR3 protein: CASSPPYAVRETQYF
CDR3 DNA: TGTGCCAGCTCACCACCGTACGCCGTGAGAGAGACCCAGTACTTC

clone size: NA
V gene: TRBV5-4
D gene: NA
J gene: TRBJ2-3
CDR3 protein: CASSLARLSTDTQYF
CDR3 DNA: TGTGCCAGCAGCTTGGCCCGACTTAGCACAGATACGCAGTATTTT

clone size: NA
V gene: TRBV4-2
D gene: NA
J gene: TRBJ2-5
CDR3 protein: CASSQEGARRETQYF
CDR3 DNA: TGTGCCAGCAGCCAAGAAGGAGCCCGACGGGAGACCCAGTACTTC

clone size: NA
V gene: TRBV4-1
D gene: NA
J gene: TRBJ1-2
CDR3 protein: CASSPLNRERNYGYTF
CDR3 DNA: TGCGCCAGCAGCCCACTAAACAGGGAACGTAACTATGGCTACACCTTC

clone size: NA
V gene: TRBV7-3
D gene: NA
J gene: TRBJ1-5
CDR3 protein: CASSSQGGQPQHF
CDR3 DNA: TGCGCCAGCAGCTCCCAGGGAGGTCAGCCCCAGCATTTT

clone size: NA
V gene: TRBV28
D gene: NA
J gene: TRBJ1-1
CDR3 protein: CASSLSAGDAFF
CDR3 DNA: TGTGCCAGCAGTTTATCGGCCGGAGACGCTTTCTTT

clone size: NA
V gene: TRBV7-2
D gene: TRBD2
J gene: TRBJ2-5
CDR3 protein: CASSPLAAETQYF
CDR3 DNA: TGTGCCAGCAGCCCACTAGCGGCGGAGACCCAGTACTTC

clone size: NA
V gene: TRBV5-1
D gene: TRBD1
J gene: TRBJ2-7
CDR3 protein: CASSLVTGGDLGREQYF
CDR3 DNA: TGCGCCAGCAGCTTGGTAACAGGGGGCGATCTAGGTCGCGAGCAGTACTTC

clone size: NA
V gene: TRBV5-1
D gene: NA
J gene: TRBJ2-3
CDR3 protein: CASSLEGGGGRSTDTQYF
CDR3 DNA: TGCGCCAGCAGCTTGGAGGGGGGCGGCGGGAGATCCACAGATACGCAGTATTTT

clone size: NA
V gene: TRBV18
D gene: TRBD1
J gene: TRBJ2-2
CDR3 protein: CASSPPGQGAGELFF
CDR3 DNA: TGTGCCAGCTCACCACCGGGACAGGGGGCCGGGGAGCTGTTTTTT

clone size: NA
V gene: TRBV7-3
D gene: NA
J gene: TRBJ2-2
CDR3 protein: CASSPRGTRNPGTGELFF
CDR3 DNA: TGTGCCAGCAGCCCACGTGGCACTAGAAACCCGGGGACCGGGGAGCTGTTTTTT

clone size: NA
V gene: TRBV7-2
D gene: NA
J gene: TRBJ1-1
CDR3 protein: CASSLGVGSFYTEAFF
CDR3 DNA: TGTGCCAGCAGCTTAGGTGTTGGGAGCTTCTACACTGAAGCTTTCTTT

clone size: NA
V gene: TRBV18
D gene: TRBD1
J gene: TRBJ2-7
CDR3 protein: CASSTGGNSYEQYF
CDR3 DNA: TGTGCCAGCTCAACAGGGGGCAACTCCTACGAGCAGTACTTC

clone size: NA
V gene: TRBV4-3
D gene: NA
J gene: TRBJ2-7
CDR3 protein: CASSQDSNRSPYEQYF
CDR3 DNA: TGCGCCAGCAGCCAAGATTCGAACAGGTCCCCCTACGAGCAGTACTTC

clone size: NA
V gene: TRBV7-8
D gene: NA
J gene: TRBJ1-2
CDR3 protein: CASSSWGSRASGYTF
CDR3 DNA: TGTGCCAGCAGCTCTTGGGGCTCCAGGGCGAGTGGCTACACCTTC

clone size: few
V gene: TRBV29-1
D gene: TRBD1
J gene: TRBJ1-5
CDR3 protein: CSVGQGPGQPQHF
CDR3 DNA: TGCAGCGTTGGACAGGGGCCAGGCCAGCCCCAGCATTTT

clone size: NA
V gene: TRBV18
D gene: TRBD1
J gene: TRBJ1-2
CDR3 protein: CASSPGTGGLYTF
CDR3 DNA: TGTGCCAGCTCACCAGGGACAGGGGGCCTCTACACCTTC

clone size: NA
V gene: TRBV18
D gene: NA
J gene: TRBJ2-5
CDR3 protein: CASSPSWAGSQETQYF
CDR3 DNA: TGTGCCAGCTCACCCAGTTGGGCAGGGTCCCAAGAGACCCAGTACTTC

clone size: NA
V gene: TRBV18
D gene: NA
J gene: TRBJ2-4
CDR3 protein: CASSPTQVLAKNIQYF
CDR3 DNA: TGTGCCAGCTCACCTACACAGGTCCTAGCCAAAAACATTCAGTACTTC

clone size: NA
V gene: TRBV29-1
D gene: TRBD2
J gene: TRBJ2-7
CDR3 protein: CSGRLAGSYEQYF
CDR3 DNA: TGCAGCGGGCGACTAGCGGGGTCGTACGAGCAGTACTTC

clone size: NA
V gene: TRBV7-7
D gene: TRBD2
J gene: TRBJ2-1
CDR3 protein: CASSLGLARYNEQFF
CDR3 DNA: TGTGCCAGCAGCTTAGGACTAGCGAGATACAATGAGCAGTTCTTC

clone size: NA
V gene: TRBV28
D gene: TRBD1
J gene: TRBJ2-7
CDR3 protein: CASSLMGQAVPTYEQYF
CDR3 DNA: TGTGCCAGCAGTTTAATGGGACAGGCCGTCCCCACCTACGAGCAGTACTTC

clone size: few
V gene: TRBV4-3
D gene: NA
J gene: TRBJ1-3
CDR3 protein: CASSQDWTEPGNTIYF
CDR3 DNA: TGCGCCAGCAGCCAAGATTGGACAGAACCTGGAAACACCATATATTTT

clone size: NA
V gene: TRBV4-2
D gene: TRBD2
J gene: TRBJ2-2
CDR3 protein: CASSQLTSDAGELFF
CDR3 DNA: TGTGCCAGCAGCCAACTGACTAGCGATGCCGGGGAGCTGTTTTTT

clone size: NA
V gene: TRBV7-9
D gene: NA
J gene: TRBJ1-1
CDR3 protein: CASSSEGGHTEAFF
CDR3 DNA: TGTGCCAGCAGCTCGGAAGGGGGACACACTGAAGCTTTCTTT

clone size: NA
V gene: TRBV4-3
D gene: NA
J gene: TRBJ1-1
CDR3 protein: CASSQDWGGEAFF
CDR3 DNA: TGCGCCAGCAGCCAAGATTGGGGGGGAGAAGCTTTCTTT

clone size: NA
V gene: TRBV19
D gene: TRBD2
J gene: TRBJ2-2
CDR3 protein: CASTFSGVTGELFF
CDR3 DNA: TGTGCCAGTACTTTTAGCGGGGTAACCGGGGAGCTGTTTTTT

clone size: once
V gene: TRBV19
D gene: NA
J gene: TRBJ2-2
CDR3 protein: CASSTTGELFF
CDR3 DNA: TGTGCCAGTAGTACGACCGGGGAGCTGTTTTTT

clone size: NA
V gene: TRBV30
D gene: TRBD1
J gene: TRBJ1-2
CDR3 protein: CAWRTGSLDGYTF
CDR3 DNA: TGTGCCTGGAGGACAGGGAGTTTGGATGGCTACACCTTC

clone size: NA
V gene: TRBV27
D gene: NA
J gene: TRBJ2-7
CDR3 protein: CASRYIGGEQYF
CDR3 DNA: TGTGCCAGCAGATACATAGGGGGCGAGCAGTACTTC

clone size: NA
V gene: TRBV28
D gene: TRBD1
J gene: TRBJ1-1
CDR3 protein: CASSSHRGALMNTEAFF
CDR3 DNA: TGTGCCAGCAGTTCCCACAGGGGAGCCCTTATGAACACTGAAGCTTTCTTT

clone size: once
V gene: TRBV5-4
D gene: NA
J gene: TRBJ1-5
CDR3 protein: CASSLEWGGAATSQPQHF
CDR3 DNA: TGTGCCAGCAGCTTGGAGTGGGGGGGCGCAGCTACGAGTCAGCCCCAGCATTTT